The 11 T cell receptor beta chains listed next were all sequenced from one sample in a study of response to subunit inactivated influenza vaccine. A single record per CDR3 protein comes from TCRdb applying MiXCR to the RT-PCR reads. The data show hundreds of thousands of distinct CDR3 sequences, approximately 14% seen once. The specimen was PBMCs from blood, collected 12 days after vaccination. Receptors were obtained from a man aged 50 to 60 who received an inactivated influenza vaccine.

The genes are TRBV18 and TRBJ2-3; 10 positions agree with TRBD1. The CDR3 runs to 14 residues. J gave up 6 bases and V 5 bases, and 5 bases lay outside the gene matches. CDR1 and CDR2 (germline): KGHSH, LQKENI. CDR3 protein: CASSISGQGDTQYF. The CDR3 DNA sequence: TGTGCCAGCTCAATATCGGGACAGGGGGATACGCAGTATTTT. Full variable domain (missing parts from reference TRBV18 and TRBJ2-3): NAGVMQNPRHLVRRRGQEARLRCSPMKGHSHVYWYRQLPEEGLKFMVYLQKENIIDESGMPKERFSAEFPKEGPSILRIQQVVRGDSAAYFCASSISGQGDTQYFGPGTRLTVL.

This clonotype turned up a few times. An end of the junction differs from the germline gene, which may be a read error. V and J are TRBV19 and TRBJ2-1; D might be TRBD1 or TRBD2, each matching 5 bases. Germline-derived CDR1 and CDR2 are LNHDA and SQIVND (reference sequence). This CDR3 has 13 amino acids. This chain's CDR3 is CATTGTSNNEQFF. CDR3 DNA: TGTGCCACCACCGGGACCTCCAACAATGAGCAGTTCTTC. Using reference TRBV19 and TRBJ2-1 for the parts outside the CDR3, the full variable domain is DGGITQSPKYLFRKEGQNVTLSCEQNLNHDAMYWYRQDPGQGLRLIYYSQIVNDFQKGDIAEGYSVSREKKESFPLTVTSAQKNPTAFYLCATTGTSNNEQFFGPGTRLTVL.

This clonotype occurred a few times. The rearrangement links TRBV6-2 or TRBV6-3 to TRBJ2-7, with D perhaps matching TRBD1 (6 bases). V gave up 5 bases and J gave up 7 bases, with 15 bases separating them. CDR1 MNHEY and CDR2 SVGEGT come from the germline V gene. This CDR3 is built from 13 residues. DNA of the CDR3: TGTGCCAGCAGTACCGGGACACGGTTTGAGCAGTACTTC. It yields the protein CASSTGTRFEQYF.

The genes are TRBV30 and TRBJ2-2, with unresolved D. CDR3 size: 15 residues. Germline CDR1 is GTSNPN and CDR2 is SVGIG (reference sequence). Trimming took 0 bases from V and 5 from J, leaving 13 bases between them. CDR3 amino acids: CAWSVLPGITGELFF. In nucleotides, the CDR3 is TGTGCCTGGAGTGTACTGCCAGGAATAACCGGGGAGCTGTTTTTT. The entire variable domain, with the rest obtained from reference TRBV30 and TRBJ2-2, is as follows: SQTIHQWPATLVQPVGSPLSLECTVEGTSNPNLYWYRQAAGRGLQLLFYSVGIGQISSEVPQNLSASRPQDRQFILSSKKLLLSDSGFYLCAWSVLPGITGELFFGEGSRLTVL.

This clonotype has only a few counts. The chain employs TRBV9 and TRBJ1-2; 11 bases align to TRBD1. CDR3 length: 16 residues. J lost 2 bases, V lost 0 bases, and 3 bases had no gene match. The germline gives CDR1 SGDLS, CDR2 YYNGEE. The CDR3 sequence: CASSVEGTGGNYGYTF. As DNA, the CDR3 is TGTGCCAGCAGCGTAGAAGGGACAGGGGGAAACTATGGCTACACCTTC. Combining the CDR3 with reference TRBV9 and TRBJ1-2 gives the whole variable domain DSGVTQTPKHLITATGQRVTLRCSPRSGDLSVYWYQQSLDQGLQFLIQYYNGEERAKGNILERFSAQQFPDLHSELNLSSLELGDSALYFCASSVEGTGGNYGYTFGSGTRLTVV.

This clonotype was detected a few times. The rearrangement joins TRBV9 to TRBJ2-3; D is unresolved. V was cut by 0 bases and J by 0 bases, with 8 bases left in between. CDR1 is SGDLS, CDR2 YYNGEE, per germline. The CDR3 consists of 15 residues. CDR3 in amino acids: CASSVAGDSTDTQYF. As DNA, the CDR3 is TGTGCCAGCAGCGTAGCTGGCGATAGCACAGATACGCAGTATTTT.

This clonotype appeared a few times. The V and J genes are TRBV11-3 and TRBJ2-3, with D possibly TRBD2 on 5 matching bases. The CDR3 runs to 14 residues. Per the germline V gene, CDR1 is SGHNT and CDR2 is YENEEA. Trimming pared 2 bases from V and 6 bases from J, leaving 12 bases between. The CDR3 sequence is CASSLHRGFDTQYF. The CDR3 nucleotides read TGTGCCAGCAGCTTACATAGAGGGTTTGATACGCAGTATTTT.

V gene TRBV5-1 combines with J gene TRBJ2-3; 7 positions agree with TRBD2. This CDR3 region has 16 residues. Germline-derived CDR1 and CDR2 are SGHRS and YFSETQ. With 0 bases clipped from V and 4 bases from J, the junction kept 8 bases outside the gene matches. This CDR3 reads CASSLVRGGLADTQYF. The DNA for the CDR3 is TGCGCCAGCAGCTTGGTTCGCGGGGGACTGGCAGATACGCAGTATTTT.

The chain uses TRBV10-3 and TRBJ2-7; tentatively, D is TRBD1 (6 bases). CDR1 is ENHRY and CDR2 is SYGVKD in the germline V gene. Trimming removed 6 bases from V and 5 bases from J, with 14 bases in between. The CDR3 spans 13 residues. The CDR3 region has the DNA TGTGCCATCAGAACAGGGCCCTTCAACGAGCAGTACTTC. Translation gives CAIRTGPFNEQYF.

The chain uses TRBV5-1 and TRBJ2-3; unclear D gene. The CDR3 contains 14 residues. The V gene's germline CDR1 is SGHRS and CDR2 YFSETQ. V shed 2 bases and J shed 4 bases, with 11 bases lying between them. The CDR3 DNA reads TGCGCCAGCAGCTTATCCGGGTTCGCAGATACGCAGTATTTT. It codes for CASSLSGFADTQYF.

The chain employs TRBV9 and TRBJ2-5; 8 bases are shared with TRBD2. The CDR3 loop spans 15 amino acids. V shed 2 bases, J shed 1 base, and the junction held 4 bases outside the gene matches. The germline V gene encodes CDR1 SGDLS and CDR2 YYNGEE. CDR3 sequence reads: CASSVGGALQETQYF. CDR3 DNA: TGTGCCAGCAGCGTCGGGGGGGCCCTCCAAGAGACCCAGTACTTC.